Below are 14 T cell receptor beta chains sequenced from a single sample in a study of blood T cell repertoires in COVID-19. Sequencing was performed with immunoSEQ multiplex PCR; in TCRdb, only in-frame clones are kept and a portion is missing. The sample lists about 180,000 clones; 75% to 90% were seen once. Specimen: peripheral blood. The receptors derive from a man aged 55 to 70 with acute or convalescent COVID-19.

CDR3 sequence: CSYRDGPSSQPQHF. The CDR3 DNA follows: TGCAGCTACAGGGACGGACCCAGTAGTCAGCCCCAGCATTTT. This chain links TRBV29-1 with TRBJ1-5; D might be TRBD1 (6 bases). The ends were cut back, 8 bases at V and 6 bases at J, with 20 bases in the middle. CDR1 is SQVTM and CDR2 is ANQGSEA in the germline V gene. The CDR3 has 14 residues.

Only one count was recorded for this clone. This chain links TRBV7-2 with TRBJ2-2; D gene uncertain. With 3 bases removed from V and 6 bases from J, the gap between germline ends came to 2 bases. The CDR3 covers 11 residues. Germline CDR1 reads SGHTA; CDR2 reads FQGNSA. Here the CDR3 reads CASSFAGELFF. The CDR3 nucleotides are TGTGCCAGCAGCTTCGCCGGGGAGCTGTTTTTT.

The chain couples TRBV19 to TRBJ1-4, with D unclear. The ends were cut back, 5 bases at V and 7 bases at J, with 14 bases in the middle. The CDR3 loop spans 14 amino acids. CDR1 and CDR2 (germline): LNHDA, SQIVND (reference sequence). CDR3 sequence: CASSRGDWGEKLFF. CDR3 in DNA: TGTGCCAGTAGTCGGGGAGATTGGGGTGAAAAACTGTTTTTT. Based on the CDR3 plus reference TRBV19 and TRBJ1-4, the full variable domain is DGGITQSPKYLFRKEGQNVTLSCEQNLNHDAMYWYRQDPGQGLRLIYYSQIVNDFQKGDIAEGYSVSREKKESFPLTVTSAQKNPTAFYLCASSRGDWGEKLFFGSGTQLSVL.

The table lists this clone with a count of one. The chain links TRBV12-3 or TRBV12-4 to TRBJ1-2; perhaps TRBD1 as D (5 bases). CDR3 length: 12 amino acids. V was pared by 6 bases and J by 5 bases, with 10 bases between. DNA for the CDR3: TGTGCCAGCAGCCTCAGGGAATATGGCTACACCTTC. This codes for CASSLREYGYTF.

The J gene is TRBJ2-2, the V gene TRBV5-1; TRBD2 aligns across 8 bases. This CDR3 spans 17 amino acids. Germline V CDR1 and CDR2: SGHRS, YFSETQ. V lost 4 bases and J lost 4; bases outside the gene matches: 12. CDR3 coding DNA: TGCGCCAGCAGCCCAACCCCTCGCGGGAGGACCACCGGGGAGCTGTTTTTT. Its translation: CASSPTPRGRTTGELFF.

The chain combines TRBV30 with TRBJ1-1, with a tentative D call TRBD1 (6 bases). The germline V gene encodes CDR1 GTSNPN and CDR2 SVGIG (reference sequence). The V end lost 2 bases, the J end lost 3 bases, and 10 bases lay between the germline ends. This CDR3 has 13 amino acids. The CDR3 loop is CAWSRGHDTEAFF. The DNA of the CDR3 is TGTGCCTGGAGTAGGGGACACGACACTGAAGCTTTCTTT.

The chain links TRBV5-1 to TRBJ1-2; tentatively, D is TRBD1 (5 bases). The CDR3 spans 14 residues. Germline-derived CDR1 and CDR2 are SGHRS and YFSETQ. V lost 4 bases and J 2 bases, leaving 12 bases between the germline ends. CDR3 DNA: TGCGCCAGCAGCCCCGAAGACAGAAACTATGGCTACACCTTC. Translated: CASSPEDRNYGYTF.

The V call is TRBV6-5, the J call TRBJ1-6; D remains ambiguous. From germline, CDR1 is MNHEY and CDR2 SVGAGI. V gave up 8 bases and J gave up 10 bases, with 21 bases separating them. This CDR3 comprises 15 residues. The CDR3 sequence is CASRSGRARESPLHF. CDR3 in DNA: TGTGCCAGCCGGTCGGGTCGGGCCCGGGAATCACCCCTCCACTTT.

The chain couples TRBV5-4 to TRBJ1-1, with D possibly TRBD1 on 5 matching bases. CDR1 SGHNT and CDR2 YYREEE come from the germline V gene (reference sequence). This CDR3 has 16 amino acids. The germline V and J ends were trimmed by 4 bases and 5 bases, with 21 bases remaining between them. CDR3 loop: CASSPGGTRGLTEAFF. The CDR3 region has the DNA TGTGCCAGCAGCCCCGGGGGGACCCGGGGGTTGACTGAAGCTTTCTTT.

This chain links TRBV5-1 with TRBJ2-7; possibly TRBD2 for D (7 bases). The CDR3 spans 13 residues. V dropped 4 bases and J dropped 7 bases, with 15 bases sitting between them. The germline CDR1 and CDR2 sequences are SGHRS and YFSETQ. The chain's CDR3 is CASSALGGQEQYF. The CDR3 region has the DNA TGCGCCAGCAGCGCCCTCGGGGGGCAGGAGCAGTACTTC.

The chain joins TRBV7-2 to TRBJ2-3, with 7 bases matching TRBD2. CDR1 and CDR2 (germline): SGHTA, FQGNSA. The ends lost 5 bases at V and 2 bases at J; junction bases unmatched: 4. The CDR3 runs 14 residues. DNA of the CDR3: TGTGCCAGCAGCCCCCGGGACTACACAGATACGCAGTATTTT. Translation: CASSPRDYTDTQYF. The entire variable domain, with the rest obtained from reference TRBV7-2 and TRBJ2-3, is as follows: GAGVSQSPSNKVTEKGKDVELRCDPISGHTALYWYRQSLGQGLEFLIYFQGNSAPDKSGLPSDRFSAERTGGSVSTLTIQRTQQEDSAVYLCASSPRDYTDTQYFGPGTRLTVL.

The chain employs TRBV4-2 and TRBJ2-7; 10 positions match TRBD2. Germline assignment: CDR1 LGHNA and CDR2 YNFKEQ. V lost 2 bases to trimming and J lost 3 bases; unmatched junction nucleotides: 7. CDR3 length: 16 amino acids. The CDR3 protein is CASSQQLAGEGYEQYF. The DNA of the CDR3 is TGTGCCAGCAGCCAACAGCTAGCGGGAGAGGGCTACGAGCAGTACTTC.

This chain joins TRBV3-1 (or the pseudogene TRBV3-2) and TRBJ2-7, with D tentatively TRBD2 (5 bases). V lost 1 base and J lost 7, with 17 bases in between. Germline values: CDR1 LGHDT, CDR2 YNNKEL (reference sequence). The CDR3 consists of 15 residues. The CDR3 bases are TGTGCCAGCAGCCAAGCGGGGAAGGGTACGGGGGAGCAGTACTTC. Translating it yields CASSQAGKGTGEQYF.

The chain has TRBV2 and TRBJ1-1; maybe TRBD1 (6 bases). Germline values: CDR1 SNHLY, CDR2 FYNNEI. The V gene lost 5 bases and the J gene lost 5 bases, with 21 bases spanning the gap. This CDR3 is 16 amino acids long. CDR3 amino acids: CASSLPAGARGTEAFF. CDR3 DNA: TGTGCCAGCAGTCTTCCTGCGGGGGCCCGGGGGACTGAAGCTTTCTTT.